This T cell receptor (beta chain) was found in a study of CD8+ T cells in alopecia areata. Study-level information: Treated patients were given 5 to 10 mg oral tofacitinib twice daily. People stayed on tofacitinib for 6 to 18 months, then stopped the drug for 6 months.

V was clipped by 5 bases and J by 7 bases, with 8 bases between them. The CDR3 is 11 residues long. From germline, CDR1 is SGHNT and CDR2 YENEEA. RNA extraction was followed by reverse transcription into cDNA, which acted as the sequencing template. The data were produced by immunoSEQ multiplex PCR, yet TCRdb's version contains in-frame clones alone and is incomplete. The data contain roughly 150,000 clones, roughly 44% of them singletons. PBMCs were stained for CD3, CD4 and CD8, and CD4+ and CD8+ T cells were sorted. Input material: CD4+ T cells sorted from blood. The sequence was obtained from a human donor with alopecia areata. This sequence joins TRBV11-3 and TRBJ1-1, with TRBD1 as a possible D gene (6 bases). The CDR3 bases are TGTGCCAGCAGCGCCAGGGGTGAAGCTTTCTTT. Translated, it gives CASSARGEAFF.